The source of this T cell receptor beta chain is a study of T cell repertoires and leukemia-associated antigens. The CDR3 sequence is 14 residues long. The J segment lost 2 bases and the V segment lost 1 base, leaving 0 bases of the junction unmatched. Germline V gene sequence: CDR1 DFQATT, CDR2 SNEGSKA (reference sequence). From the 5' RACE reads, TCRdb called clonotypes with MiXCR, one entry per CDR3 protein. Of 14,000 or so distinct CDR3 sequences in the sample, approximately 37% are singletons; the top ten hold about 9.3%. For this clonotype: Its specificity is unknown.

The sample taken for sequencing was CD3+ T cells sorted from blood and cultured. The sequence came from a female donor in good health. The chain links TRBV20-1 to TRBJ1-3, with TRBD1 matching over 9 bases. CDR3 nucleotides: TGCAGTGCTAGAGGGGACAGGGCTGGAAACACCATATATTTT. Its translation: CSARGDRAGNTIYF.